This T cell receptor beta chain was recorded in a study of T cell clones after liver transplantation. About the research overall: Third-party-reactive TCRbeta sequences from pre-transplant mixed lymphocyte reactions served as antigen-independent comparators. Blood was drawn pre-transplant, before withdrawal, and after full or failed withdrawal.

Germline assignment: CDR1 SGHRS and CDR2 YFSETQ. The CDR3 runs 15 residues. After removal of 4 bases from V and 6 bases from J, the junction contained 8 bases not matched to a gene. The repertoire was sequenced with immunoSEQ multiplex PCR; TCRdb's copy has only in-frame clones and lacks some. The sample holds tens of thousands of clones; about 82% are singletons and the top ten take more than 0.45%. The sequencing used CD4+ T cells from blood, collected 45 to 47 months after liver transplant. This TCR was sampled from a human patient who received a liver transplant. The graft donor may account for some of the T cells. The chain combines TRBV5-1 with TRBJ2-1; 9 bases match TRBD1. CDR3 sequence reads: CASSDGTGSLNEQFF. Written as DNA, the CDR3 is TGCGCCAGCAGCGACGGGACAGGGAGCCTCAATGAGCAGTTCTTC.